Listed below are T cell receptor beta chains from one sample, sequenced in a study of Ad26.COV2.S vaccination and SARS-CoV-2 variants. TCRdb's copy holds only in-frame clones and misses some; the assay was immunoSEQ multiplex PCR. The sample carries about 350,000 clones, 86% recorded once. The sample in question was peripheral blood, obtained in a trial of Ad26.COV2.S vaccine versus placebo. These receptors were obtained from a person aged 18 to 65 who received the Ad26.COV2.S COVID-19 vaccine or a placebo. Both conserved end residues are part of each CDR3. A D gene is named only where the DNA matches it firmly. Clone size is given for some rows only: seen once, a few or many times, or a class if the clone is expanded.

j_gene | v_gene | abundance | d_gene | CDR3aa | CDR3nt
TRBJ2-1 | TRBV24-1 | - | TRBD2 | CATSDPGLAGGRNEQFF | TGTGCCACCAGTGACCCCGGACTAGCGGGAGGGCGCAATGAGCAGTTCTTC
TRBJ1-2 | TRBV28 | - | - | CASSPRQVSYGYTF | TGTGCCAGCAGTCCAAGACAGGTTAGCTATGGCTACACCTTC
TRBJ2-5 | TRBV2 | - | TRBD1 | CASSGQGAFQETQYF | TGTGCCAGCAGTGGACAGGGGGCGTTTCAAGAGACCCAGTACTTC
TRBJ2-7 | TRBV27 | - | - | CASRQQGTYEQYF | TGTGCCAGCAGACAACAGGGTACCTACGAGCAGTACTTC
TRBJ1-1 | TRBV3-1/TRBV3-2 | few | - | CASSQGGTEAFF | TGTGCCAGCAGCCAAGGGGGCACTGAAGCTTTCTTT
TRBJ2-2 | TRBV4-1 | - | - | CASSGARGGSTGELFF | TGCGCCAGCAGCGGGGCTAGAGGGGGAAGTACCGGGGAGCTGTTTTTT
TRBJ1-4 | TRBV7-9 | - | TRBD1 | CASSLGQVNEKLFF | TGTGCCAGCAGCCTCGGACAGGTCAATGAAAAACTGTTTTTT
TRBJ1-1 | TRBV28 | - | - | CASDGSLNTEAFF | TGTGCCAGCGACGGGTCCTTGAACACTGAAGCTTTCTTT
TRBJ2-6 | TRBV19 | - | - | CASSISLSGANVLTF | TGTGCCAGTAGTATCAGTTTATCTGGGGCCAACGTCCTGACTTTC
TRBJ2-1 | TRBV4-3 | - | TRBD2 | CASSQGPAGFAYNEQFF | TGCGCCAGCAGCCAAGGGCCAGCGGGGTTCGCCTACAATGAGCAGTTCTTC
TRBJ1-4 | TRBV4-2 | - | - | CASSQDLLGGNEKLFF | TGTGCCAGCAGCCAAGATCTCCTCGGAGGGAATGAAAAACTGTTTTTT
TRBJ2-5 | TRBV4-2 | - | - | CASSQDRLATQYF | TGTGCCAGCAGCCAAGATCGGCTAGCTACCCAGTACTTC
TRBJ1-4 | TRBV27 | - | - | CASRQGRTEKLFF | TGTGCCAGCAGACAGGGAAGGACCGAAAAACTGTTTTTT
TRBJ1-1 | TRBV3-1/TRBV3-2 | few | - | CASSHAAEAFF | TGTGCCAGCAGCCACGCTGCGGAAGCTTTCTTT
TRBJ1-2 | TRBV19 | - | - | CASSMRQEGTGYTF | TGTGCCAGTAGTATGAGGCAGGAAGGTACTGGCTACACCTTC
TRBJ1-1 | TRBV7-9 | - | TRBD1 | CASSPLATGFIGEAFF | TGTGCCAGCAGCCCGCTCGCGACAGGGTTCATTGGGGAAGCTTTCTTT
TRBJ1-2 | TRBV28 | - | - | CASRAPGGGNTNGYTF | TGTGCCAGCAGGGCCCCCGGGGGCGGAAATACCAATGGCTACACCTTC
TRBJ1-1 | TRBV5-5 | - | - | CASSLATQVAGLNTEAFF | TGTGCCAGCAGCTTGGCTACGCAGGTGGCAGGGTTGAACACTGAAGCTTTCTTT
TRBJ2-3 | TRBV9 | once | TRBD1 | CASSKTGQVRTDTQYF | TGTGCCAGCAGCAAGACAGGACAGGTGAGGACAGATACGCAGTATTTT
TRBJ1-4 | TRBV6-5 | - | - | CASRNSLNEKLFF | TGTGCCAGCCGGAACAGCCTTAATGAAAAACTGTTTTTT
TRBJ2-7 | TRBV3-1/TRBV3-2 | - | TRBD1 | CASSQGQETSYEQYF | TGTGCCAGCAGCCAGGGACAGGAGACCTCCTACGAGCAGTACTTC
TRBJ2-4 | TRBV6-2/TRBV6-3 | - | TRBD2 | CASSPGLARAKNIQYF | TGTGCCAGCAGTCCCGGACTAGCCAGAGCCAAAAACATTCAGTACTTC
TRBJ2-7 | TRBV27 | - | TRBD1 | CATRTGAYEQYF | TGTGCCACACGGACAGGGGCCTACGAGCAGTACTTC
TRBJ2-7 | TRBV19 | - | TRBD1 | CASSILDRGTEQYF | TGTGCCAGTAGTATTTTGGACAGGGGAACCGAGCAGTACTTC
TRBJ2-2 | TRBV5-4 | - | - | CASSFGLGLGGSGELFF | TGTGCCAGCAGCTTTGGTCTGGGGTTGGGGGGCTCCGGGGAGCTGTTTTTT
TRBJ1-6 | TRBV11-3 | - | - | CASSLEGAGSPLHF | TGTGCCAGCAGCTTAGAGGGGGCCGGGTCACCCCTCCACTTT